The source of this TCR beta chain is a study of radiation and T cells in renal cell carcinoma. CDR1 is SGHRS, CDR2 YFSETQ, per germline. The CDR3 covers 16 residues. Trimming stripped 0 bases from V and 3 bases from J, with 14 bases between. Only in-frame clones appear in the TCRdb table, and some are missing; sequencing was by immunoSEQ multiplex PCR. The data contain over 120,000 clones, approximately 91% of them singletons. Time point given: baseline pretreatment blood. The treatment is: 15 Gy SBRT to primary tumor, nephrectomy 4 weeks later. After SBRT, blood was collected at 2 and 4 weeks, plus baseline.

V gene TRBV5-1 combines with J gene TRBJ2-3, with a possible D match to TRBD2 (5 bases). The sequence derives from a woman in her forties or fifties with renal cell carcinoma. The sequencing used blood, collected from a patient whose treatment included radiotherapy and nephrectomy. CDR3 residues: CASSLGQAEVTDTQYF. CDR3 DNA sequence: TGCGCCAGCAGCTTGGGGCAGGCGGAGGTGACAGATACGCAGTATTTT.